The present TCR beta chain was sequenced within a study of blood T cells in healthy people across ages (dated by TCRdb to between 2014 and 2016). Regarding the study in general: Template switching captured roughly one uniquely barcoded TCR beta cDNA molecule per two T cells in model experiments. To track age-related changes in TCR beta repertoire diversity, the study relied on deep sequencing normalized with unique cDNA molecular identifiers. Four age groups were formed from the donors: young (average approximately 17 years), middle-aged (approximately 41), aged (62) and long-lived (approximately 80). For two donors (one aged 18 to 30 and one aged 80 or older), the study analyzed two additional independent replicas of 1 million unique cDNA reads from the same blood draw.

A word on this clonotype: Its antigen remains unidentified. The input lacks base qualities; no much larger clone sits a single base away.

The donors were some 39 Caucasian individuals from Russia, aged roughly 6 to 100 years, who were systemically healthy. About 10 milliliters of peripheral blood were collected from each donor into EDTA-treated Vacutainer tubes. Ficoll-Paque density-gradient centrifugation was used to isolate PBMCs, with at least 7 million per sample. Trizol reagent was used to extract total RNA from PBMCs, with at least 5.5 micrograms per sample. For every donor, flow cytometry on a PBMC aliquot measured the percentage of naive CD45RAhigh/CD27high T cells. The study at large found these results: Estimates of total diversity based on one million sequenced T cells were considered lower bounds and underestimates. Observed TCR beta diversity correlated strongly with the percentage of naive T cells measured by flow cytometry. Because the CMV infection status of the donors was unknown, age-related changes in expanded clonotypes may potentially have been confounded. The long-lived group showed more naive CD4+ T cells, fewer expanded clones and increased TCR diversity than the aged group, suggesting age selection. Observed TCR beta diversity per million T cells fell roughly linearly with age, and a significant reduction was already apparent by age about 36. Because profiling used bulk unsorted PBMCs, naive and antigen-experienced compartments could not be compared conclusively.

The library was obtained by 5' RACE. The reads were generated on an Illumina HiSeq 2500. A second PCR of roughly 7 to 11 cycles was performed with a sample-barcoded 5' primer and a J-beta primer mix. A template-switch 5' adaptor carrying 12 random nucleotides introduced a unique molecular identifier onto each TCR beta cDNA molecule. At least 3 million CDR3-containing paired-end reads were obtained from each sample. All of the RNA was converted into first-strand cDNA using the Mint cDNA synthesis kit, with a TRBC-specific oligonucleotide serving as the primer. All cDNA was treated with uracil-DNA glycosylase and then went through a first 18-cycle PCR with the universal primers M1SS and BC2_uni_R. The paper's data handling went like this. For normalization, 1 million high-quality reads were randomly selected from each sample, with every read carrying a distinct molecular identifier. Instead of being binned into consensus sequences, reads with shared molecular identifiers were discarded. CDR3 identification, clonotype clustering and error correction used MiTCR with a Q25 quality threshold and the strictest error-elimination algorithm. A nonparametric unseen species model using Euler transformation provided a lower-bound estimate of total TCR beta diversity. Through fastp at Q25 and MiXCR, TCRdb rebuilt clones from the public reads, retaining in-frame beta chains. Rows with one shared CDR3 protein collapse into an entry with the most common genes and DNA. The V and J calls come from TCRdb's annotation, not from the publication. This sample holds around 500,000 distinct CDR3 sequences; roughly a quarter were observed only once. The ten largest clones represent over 3.5% of the sample.

The CDR1 and CDR2 encoded by the germline V gene (reference sequence) are LNHNV and YYDKDF. Spanning cysteine to phenylalanine, the CDR3 consists of 14 amino acids. Only the CDR3 DNA is retained, 42 bases long and in frame from the first base. V and J lose 7 bases and 1 base, and a span of 10 bases separates them. This sample was shared with a second study, whose subject was T cells of mothers and their children. As that second study puts it: The donors were nine systemically healthy Caucasian individuals, made up of three mothers and their six children. cDNA synthesis used all of the extracted RNA, with 1.5 ug of RNA in each 15 ul reaction. Sample barcodes and 2-4 random nucleotides were added via the M1S primer in the second PCR. Each mother yielded over 8 million TCR beta CDR3 reads and each child a few million reads. Thymic selection similarly shapes TCR recombination output in related and unrelated pairs, with minor effect from inherited differences. Normalized repertoire overlap in related mother-child pairs was always slightly higher than in unrelated mother-child pairs, but the difference was never significant. Persistent microchimeric T cell clones were not detected, at a sensitivity of 95 to 100 clones per million clonotypes. Deep NGS was used in the study to compare the TCR beta repertoires of mothers and children and to look for features that separate related mother-child pairs from unrelated individuals. The mean age was roughly 40 +/- 4 years for the mothers and roughly 10 +/- 4 years for the children. After adapters were ligated using NEBNext reagents, the libraries underwent 100+100 nt paired-end sequencing on an Illumina HiSeq 2000. To prevent cross-contamination, the mother and child libraries were prepared one month apart and sequenced in separate runs. For each donor, somewhere between about 450,000 and 2,100,000 distinct TCR beta clonotypes were identified. Naive TCR beta clonotypes were estimated from low-frequency clonotypes matched to each donor's FACS-determined naive share, without sorting.

The sequence came from a boy younger than 10 in good health. Input material: blood. The rearranged chain carries TRBV15 and TRBJ2-2, with TRBD1 as a weak D call on 6 bases. The sequence in DNA is TGTGCCACCACCGGGACAAAGAACACCGGGGAGCTGTTTTTT. Its coded protein is CATTGTKNTGELFF.